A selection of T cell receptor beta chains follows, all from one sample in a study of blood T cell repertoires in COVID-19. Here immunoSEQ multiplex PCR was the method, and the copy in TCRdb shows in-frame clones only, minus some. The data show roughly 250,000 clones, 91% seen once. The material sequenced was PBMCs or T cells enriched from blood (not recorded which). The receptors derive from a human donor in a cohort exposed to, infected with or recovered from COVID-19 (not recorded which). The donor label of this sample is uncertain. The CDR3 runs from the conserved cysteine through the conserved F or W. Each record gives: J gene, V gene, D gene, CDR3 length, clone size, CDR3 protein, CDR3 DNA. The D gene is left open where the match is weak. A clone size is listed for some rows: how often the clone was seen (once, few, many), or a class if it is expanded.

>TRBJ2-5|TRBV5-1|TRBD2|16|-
CASSPSRLASKETQYF
TGCGCCAGCAGCCCCTCACGACTAGCGTCGAAAGAGACCCAGTACTTC
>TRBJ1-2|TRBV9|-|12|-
CASSVSGYGYTF
TGTGCCAGCAGCGTATCAGGGTATGGCTACACCTTC
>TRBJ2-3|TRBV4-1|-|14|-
CASSLITNEDTQYF
TGCGCCAGCAGTCTTATTACCAATGAGGATACGCAGTATTTT
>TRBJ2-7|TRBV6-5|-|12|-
CASMGGSYEQYF
TGTGCCAGCATGGGGGGCTCCTACGAGCAGTACTTC
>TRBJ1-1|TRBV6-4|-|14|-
CASSDSPEYTEAFF
TGTGCCAGCAGTGACTCCCCGGAGTACACTGAAGCTTTCTTT
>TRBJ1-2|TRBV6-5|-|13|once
CASSWGPSGGYTF
TGTGCCAGCAGTTGGGGTCCCTCGGGGGGCTACACCTTC
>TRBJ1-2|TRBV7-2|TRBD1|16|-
CASSLGGTGAEYGYTF
TGTGCCAGCAGCTTAGGGGGGACAGGGGCGGAGTATGGCTACACCTTC
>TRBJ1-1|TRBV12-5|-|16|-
CASGLRIGRQTDEAFF
TGTGCTAGTGGTTTGAGGATAGGTCGACAGACGGATGAAGCTTTCTTT
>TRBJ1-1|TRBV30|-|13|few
CAWSDQANTEAFF
TGTGCCTGGAGTGACCAGGCGAACACTGAAGCTTTCTTT
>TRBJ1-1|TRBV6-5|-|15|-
CASGPKRIRNTEAFF
TGTGCCAGCGGACCTAAGCGGATTAGGAACACTGAAGCTTTCTTT
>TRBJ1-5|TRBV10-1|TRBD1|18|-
CASNSPSLSGQGTQPQHF
TGCGCCAGCAACTCCCCCTCATTGTCGGGACAGGGGACTCAGCCCCAGCATTTT
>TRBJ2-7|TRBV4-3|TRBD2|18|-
CASSQEYRGEGWSYEQYF
TGCGCCAGCAGCCAAGAATACCGGGGGGAAGGCTGGTCCTACGAGCAGTACTTC
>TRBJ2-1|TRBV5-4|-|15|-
CASSLAWSSYNEQFF
TGTGCCAGCAGCTTGGCCTGGAGCTCCTACAATGAGCAGTTCTTC
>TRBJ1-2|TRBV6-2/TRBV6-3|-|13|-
CASSYRAGAGYTF
TGTGCCAGCAGTTACCGGGCAGGGGCTGGCTACACCTTC
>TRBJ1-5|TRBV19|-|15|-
CASTPSVVWYQPQHF
TGTGCCAGTACCCCGTCCGTAGTATGGTATCAGCCCCAGCATTTT
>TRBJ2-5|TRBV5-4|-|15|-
CASSPRTVKLETQYF
TGTGCCAGCAGCCCACGGACAGTTAAGTTGGAGACCCAGTACTTC
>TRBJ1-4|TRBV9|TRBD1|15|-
CASSPRQGADEKLFF
TGTGCCAGCAGCCCTCGACAGGGGGCTGATGAAAAACTGTTTTTT
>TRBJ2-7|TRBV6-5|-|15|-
CASSYSEYPSYEQYF
TGTGCCAGCAGTTACTCGGAGTATCCGTCCTACGAGCAGTACTTC
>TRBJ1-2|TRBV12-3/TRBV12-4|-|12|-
CASSLAGDGYTF
TGTGCCAGCAGTTTAGCAGGGGATGGCTACACCTTC
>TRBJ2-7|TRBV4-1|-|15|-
CASSQDNLEAYEQYF
TGCGCCAGCAGCCAAGACAATCTAGAGGCCTACGAGCAGTACTTC
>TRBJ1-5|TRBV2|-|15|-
CASRLRGTGDQPQHF
TGTGCCAGCAGGTTAAGGGGGACCGGAGATCAGCCCCAGCATTTT
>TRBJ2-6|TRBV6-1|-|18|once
CASSEVHRDLSGANVLTF
TGTGCCAGCAGTGAAGTGCACAGGGACCTCTCTGGGGCCAACGTCCTGACTTTC
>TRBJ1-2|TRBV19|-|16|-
CAISPSGARGGYGYTF
TGTGCCATTAGTCCCTCCGGGGCCAGGGGCGGCTATGGCTACACCTTC
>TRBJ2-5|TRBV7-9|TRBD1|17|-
CASSVRFRQGLRETQYF
TGTGCCAGCAGCGTCAGATTTAGACAGGGGTTGAGAGAGACCCAGTACTTC
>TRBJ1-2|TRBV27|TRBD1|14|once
CASSWGQGAGGYTF
TGTGCCAGCAGTTGGGGACAGGGGGCGGGGGGCTACACCTTC
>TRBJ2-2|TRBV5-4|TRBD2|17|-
CASSSGLAGGGTGELFF
TGTGCCAGCAGCTCGGGACTAGCGGGGGGAGGCACCGGGGAGCTGTTTTTT
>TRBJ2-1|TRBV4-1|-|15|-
CASSPRQARGNEQFF
TGCGCCAGCAGCCCTCGACAGGCAAGGGGCAATGAGCAGTTCTTC
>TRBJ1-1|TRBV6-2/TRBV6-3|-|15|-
CASSLGKGGKTEAFF
TGTGCCAGCAGCTTAGGGAAGGGGGGGAAGACTGAAGCTTTCTTT
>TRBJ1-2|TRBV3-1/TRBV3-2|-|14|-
CASSPGPGKEGYTF
TGTGCCAGCAGCCCCGGGCCAGGGAAAGAAGGCTACACCTTC
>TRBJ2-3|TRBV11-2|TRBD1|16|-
CASSSAGGASTDTQYF
TGTGCCAGCAGCTCCGCAGGGGGAGCTAGCACAGATACGCAGTATTTT
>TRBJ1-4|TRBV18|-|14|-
CASSGRRANEKLFF
TGTGCCAGCTCAGGCCGGCGGGCTAATGAAAAACTGTTTTTT
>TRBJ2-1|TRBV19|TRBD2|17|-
CASSTSGGSISYNEQFF
TGTGCCAGTAGTACTAGCGGGGGGTCAATATCCTACAATGAGCAGTTCTTC
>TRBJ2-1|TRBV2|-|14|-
CASSGGPPRYEQFF
TGTGCCAGCAGTGGGGGGCCCCCCCGATATGAGCAGTTCTTC
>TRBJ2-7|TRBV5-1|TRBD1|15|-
CASRFSTGGSYEQYF
TGCGCCAGCAGGTTCTCGACAGGGGGGTCCTACGAGCAGTACTTC